Listed below are T cell receptor beta chains from one sample, sequenced in a study of blood T cell repertoires in COVID-19. The repertoire was sequenced with immunoSEQ multiplex PCR; TCRdb's copy has only in-frame clones and lacks some. This sample yields about 260,000 clones, of which 84% are seen a single time; approximately 4.3% belongs to the top ten. The sequenced sample consisted of PBMCs or T cells enriched from blood (not recorded which). The receptors were sampled from a man aged 25-40 years with acute COVID-19. Both conserved end residues are trimmed from each CDR3. For some rows the clone size is stated as once, few or many, or as a class when expanded; others skip it.

J: TRBJ1-5
V: TRBV11-2
size: NA
CDR3: ASSQSLEQPQH

J: TRBJ1-3
V: TRBV13
size: NA
CDR3: ASSKTGTAANTIY

J: TRBJ2-5
V: TRBV6-1
size: many
CDR3: ASSELAGGPETQY

J: TRBJ1-1
V: TRBV15
size: NA
CDR3: ATSRDPSTEAF

J: TRBJ2-5
V: TRBV5-4
size: once
CDR3: ASSPSGRGETQY

J: TRBJ2-1
V: TRBV4-2
size: NA
CDR3: ASSQVDSPGYNEQF

J: TRBJ2-3
V: TRBV7-3
size: NA
CDR3: ASSLYAGQSSTDTQY

J: TRBJ1-2
V: TRBV27
size: NA
CDR3: ASSYTGGAWYGYT

J: TRBJ1-4
V: TRBV19
size: NA
CDR3: ASSRDRVSNEKLF

J: TRBJ2-3
V: TRBV7-8
size: few
CDR3: ASSLEGLAGYADTDTQY

J: TRBJ2-1
V: TRBV28
size: NA
CDR3: ASSPPGVAGTNNEQF